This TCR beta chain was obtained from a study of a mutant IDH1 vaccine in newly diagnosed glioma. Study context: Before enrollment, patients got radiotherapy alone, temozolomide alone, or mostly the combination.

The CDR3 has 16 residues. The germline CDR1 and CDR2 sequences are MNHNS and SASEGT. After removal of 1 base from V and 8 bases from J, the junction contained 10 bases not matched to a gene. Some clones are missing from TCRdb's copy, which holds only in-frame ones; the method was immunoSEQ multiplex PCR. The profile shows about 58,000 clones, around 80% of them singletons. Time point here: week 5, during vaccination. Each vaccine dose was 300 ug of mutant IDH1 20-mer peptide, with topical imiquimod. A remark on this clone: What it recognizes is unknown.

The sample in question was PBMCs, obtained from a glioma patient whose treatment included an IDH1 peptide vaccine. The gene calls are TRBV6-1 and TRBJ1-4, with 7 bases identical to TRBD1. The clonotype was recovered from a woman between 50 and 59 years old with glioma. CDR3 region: CASSEGQGRGNEKLFF. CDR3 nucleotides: TGTGCCAGCAGTGAAGGACAGGGCCGGGGAAACGAAAAACTGTTTTTT.